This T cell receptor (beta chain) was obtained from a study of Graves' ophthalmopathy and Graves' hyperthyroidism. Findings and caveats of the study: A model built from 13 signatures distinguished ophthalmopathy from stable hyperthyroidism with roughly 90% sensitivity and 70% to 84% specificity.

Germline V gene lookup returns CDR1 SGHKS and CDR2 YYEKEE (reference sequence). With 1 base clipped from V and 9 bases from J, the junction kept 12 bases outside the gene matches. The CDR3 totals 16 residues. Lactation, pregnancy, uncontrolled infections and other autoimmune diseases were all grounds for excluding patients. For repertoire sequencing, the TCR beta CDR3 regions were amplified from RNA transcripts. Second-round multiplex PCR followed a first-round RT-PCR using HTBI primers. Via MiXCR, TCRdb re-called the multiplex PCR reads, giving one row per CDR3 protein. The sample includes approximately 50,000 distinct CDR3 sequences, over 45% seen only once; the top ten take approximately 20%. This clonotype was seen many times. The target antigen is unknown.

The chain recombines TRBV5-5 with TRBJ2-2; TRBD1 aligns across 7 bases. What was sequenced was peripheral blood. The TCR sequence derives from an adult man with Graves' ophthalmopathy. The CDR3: CASSLQGGSWTRELFF. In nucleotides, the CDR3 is TGTGCCAGCAGCTTGCAAGGGGGCAGCTGGACCAGGGAGCTGTTTTTT. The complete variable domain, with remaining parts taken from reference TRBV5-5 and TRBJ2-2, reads DAGVTQSPTHLIKTRGQQVTLRCSPISGHKSVSWYQQVLGQGPQFIFQYYEKEERGRGNFPDRFSARQFPNYSSELNVNALLLGDSALYLCASSLQGGSWTRELFFGEGSRLTVL.